This T cell receptor beta chain was captured by sequencing in a study of technical replicates of blood from a few donors. The V and J ends lost 10 bases and 4 bases, in that order; junction bases with no gene match: 11. The germline V gene encodes CDR1 MNHNS and CDR2 SASEGT. This CDR3 is built from 15 residues. Profiling relied on immunoSEQ multiplex PCR, and the TCRdb table lists in-frame clones only, not all of them. The profile covers over 55,000 clones, with approximately 95% appearing a single time and around 2.9% taken by the ten largest. This clonotype originated in a human donor in good health. Some clones in this sample may be carry-over from other donors' samples. What was sequenced was PBMCs. This chain links TRBV6-1 with TRBJ2-1; 9 bases agree with TRBD1. The CDR3 region has the DNA TGTGCCACCCTAGACGGGACAGGGAGATACAATGAGCAGTTCTTC. Translation: CATLDGTGRYNEQFF.